This T cell receptor (beta chain) stems from a study of blood T cells in healthy people across ages. The V gene lost 6 bases and the J gene lost 14 bases, with 17 bases spanning the gap. There are 11 residues in the CDR3. Per germline, CDR1 SQVTM and CDR2 ANQGSEA. Through a sample-barcoded 5' primer and a J-beta primer mix, a second PCR was run for roughly 6 to 11 cycles. MiXCR, applied by TCRdb to the 5' RACE reads, yields one record per CDR3 protein. The data show 750,000 to 1,000,000 distinct CDR3 sequences, approximately 32% seen once. This clonotype was seen ten or more times. The same sample was also studied in work on T cells of mothers and their children. As that report states: With unrelated pairs as the comparison, related mother-child pairs had a slightly higher overlap that was not significant.

What was sequenced was blood. The sequence was collected from a woman between 40 and 55 years old in good health. The rearrangement uses TRBV29-1 and TRBJ2-1; D remains unclear. CDR3 region: CSVRTSHGEFF. The DNA of the CDR3 is TGCAGCGTGCGGACCTCCCATGGGGAGTTCTTC.